This T cell receptor (beta chain) originates from a study of T cells in Graves' hyperthyroidism and ophthalmopathy. As for this clonotype: Antigen unknown.

CDR3 size: 15 residues. With 1 base clipped from V and 6 bases from J, the junction kept 7 bases outside the gene matches. CDR1 and CDR2 (germline): SGHDN, FVKESK. Whole-study findings and limits: Ophthalmopathy was separated from stable hyperthyroidism by a 13 V-J model.

What was amplified from RNA transcripts were TCR beta CDR3 regions. First-round RT-PCR of the TCR CDR3 relied on the HTBI primer set. TCRdb ran MiXCR on the multiplex PCR reads and lists one entry per CDR3 protein. The sample records some 690,000 distinct CDR3 sequences, roughly 17% being singletons. The rearrangement uses TRBV14 and TRBJ2-5; 8 nucleotides match TRBD2. This receptor was identified in a man aged 50 to 59 with Graves' hyperthyroidism. The sample consisted of blood. For the CDR3, the DNA is TGTGCCAGCAGCCAAGTCGGACTAGCAATTAAGACCCAGTACTTC. This translates into CASSQVGLAIKTQYF.